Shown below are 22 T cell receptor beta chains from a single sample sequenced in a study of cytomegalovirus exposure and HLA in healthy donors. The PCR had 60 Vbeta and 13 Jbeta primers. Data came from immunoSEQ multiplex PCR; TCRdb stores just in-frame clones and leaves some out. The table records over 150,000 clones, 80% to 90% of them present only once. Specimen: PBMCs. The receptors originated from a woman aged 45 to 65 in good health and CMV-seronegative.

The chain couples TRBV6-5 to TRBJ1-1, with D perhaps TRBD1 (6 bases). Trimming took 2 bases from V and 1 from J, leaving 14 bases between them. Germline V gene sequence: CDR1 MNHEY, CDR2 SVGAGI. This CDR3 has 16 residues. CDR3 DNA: TGTGCCAGCAGTTACGCACAGGGTGTTGGGAACACTGAAGCTTTCTTT. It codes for CASSYAQGVGNTEAFF.

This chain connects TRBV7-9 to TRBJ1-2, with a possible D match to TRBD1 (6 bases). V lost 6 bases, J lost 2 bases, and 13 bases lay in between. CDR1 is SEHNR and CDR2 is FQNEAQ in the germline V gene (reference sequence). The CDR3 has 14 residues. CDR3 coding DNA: TGTGCCAGCAGTCGAGGCAGGGGCAACTATGGCTACACCTTC. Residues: CASSRGRGNYGYTF.

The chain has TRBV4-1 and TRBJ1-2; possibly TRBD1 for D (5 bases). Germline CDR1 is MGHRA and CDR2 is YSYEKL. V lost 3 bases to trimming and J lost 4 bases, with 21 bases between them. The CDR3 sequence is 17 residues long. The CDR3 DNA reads TGCGCCAGCAGCCACATCATGGGGAGGGGAAGAGGCTATGGCTACACCTTC. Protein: CASSHIMGRGRGYGYTF.

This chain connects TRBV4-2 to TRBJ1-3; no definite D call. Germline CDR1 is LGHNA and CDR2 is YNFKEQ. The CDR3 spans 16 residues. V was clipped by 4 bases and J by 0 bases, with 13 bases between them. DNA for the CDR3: TGTGCCAGCAGCCTATCAAGTCCGAGCTCTGGAAACACCATATATTTT. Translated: CASSLSSPSSGNTIYF.

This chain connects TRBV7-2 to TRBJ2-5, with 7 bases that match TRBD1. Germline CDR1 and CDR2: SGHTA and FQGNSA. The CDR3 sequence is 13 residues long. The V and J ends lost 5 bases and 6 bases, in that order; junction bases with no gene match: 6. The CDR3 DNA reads TGTGCCAGCAGCCGACAGGGATTGCAGACCCAGTACTTC. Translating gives CASSRQGLQTQYF.

The CDR3 DNA sequence: TGTGCCAGCAGTTTGGGACAGGGTCACTATGGCTACACCTTC. It is translated as CASSLGQGHYGYTF. The chain is built from TRBV6-6 and TRBJ1-2, with TRBD1 identical over 9 bases. The CDR3 sequence is 14 residues long. CDR1 and CDR2 from the germline V gene are MNHNY and SVGAGI (reference sequence). V trimming: 4 bases; J trimming: 3 bases; junction bases outside the gene matches: 3.

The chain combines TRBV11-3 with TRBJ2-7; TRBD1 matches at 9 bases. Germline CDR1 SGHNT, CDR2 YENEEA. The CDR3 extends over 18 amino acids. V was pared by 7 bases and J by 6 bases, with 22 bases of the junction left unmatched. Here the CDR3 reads CASTKGGTGTGPTFEQYF. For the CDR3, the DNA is TGTGCCAGCACAAAGGGGGGGACCGGGACAGGGCCTACGTTCGAGCAGTACTTC.

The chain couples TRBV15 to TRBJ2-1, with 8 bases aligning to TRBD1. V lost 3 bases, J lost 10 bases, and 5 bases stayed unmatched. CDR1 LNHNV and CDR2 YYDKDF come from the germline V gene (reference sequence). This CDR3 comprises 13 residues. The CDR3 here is CATSRTGAREQFF. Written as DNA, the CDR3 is TGTGCCACCAGCAGGACAGGGGCACGGGAGCAGTTCTTC.

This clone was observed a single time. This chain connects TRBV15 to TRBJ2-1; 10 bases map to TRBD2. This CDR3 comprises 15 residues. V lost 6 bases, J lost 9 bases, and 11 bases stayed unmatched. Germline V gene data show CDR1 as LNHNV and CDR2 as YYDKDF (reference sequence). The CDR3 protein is CATSPASGRASEQFF. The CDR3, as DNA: TGTGCCACCAGTCCTGCTAGCGGGAGAGCAAGTGAGCAGTTCTTC.

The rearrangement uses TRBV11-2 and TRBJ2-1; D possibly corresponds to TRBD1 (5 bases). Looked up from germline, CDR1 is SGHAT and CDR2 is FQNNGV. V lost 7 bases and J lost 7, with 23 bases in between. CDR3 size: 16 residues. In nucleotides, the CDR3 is TGTGCCAGCAATTGGGGAAGGCTAGGGGATGGGAATGAGCAGTTCTTC. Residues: CASNWGRLGDGNEQFF.

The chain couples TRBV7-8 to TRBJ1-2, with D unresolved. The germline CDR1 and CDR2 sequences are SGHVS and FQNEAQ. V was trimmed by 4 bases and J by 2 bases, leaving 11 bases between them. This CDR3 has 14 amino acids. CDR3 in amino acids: CASSWVTGNYGYTF. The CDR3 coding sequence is TGTGCCAGCAGCTGGGTCACGGGAAACTATGGCTACACCTTC.

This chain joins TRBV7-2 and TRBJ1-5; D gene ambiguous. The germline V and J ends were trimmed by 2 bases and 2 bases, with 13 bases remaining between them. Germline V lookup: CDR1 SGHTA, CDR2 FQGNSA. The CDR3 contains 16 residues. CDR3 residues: CASSLIAGVGNQPQHF. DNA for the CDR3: TGTGCCAGCAGCTTAATTGCCGGGGTTGGCAATCAGCCCCAGCATTTT.

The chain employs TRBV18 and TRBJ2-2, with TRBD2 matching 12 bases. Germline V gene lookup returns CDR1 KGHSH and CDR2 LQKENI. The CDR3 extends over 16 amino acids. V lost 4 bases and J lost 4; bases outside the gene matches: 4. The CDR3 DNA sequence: TGTGCCAGCTCACTCGGACTAGCGGGGACCACCGGGGAGCTGTTTTTT. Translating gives CASSLGLAGTTGELFF.

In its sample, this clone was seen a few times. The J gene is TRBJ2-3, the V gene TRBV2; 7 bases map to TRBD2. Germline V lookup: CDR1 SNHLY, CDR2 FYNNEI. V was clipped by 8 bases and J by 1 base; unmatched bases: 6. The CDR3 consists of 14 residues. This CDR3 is CASDLRGGTDTQYF. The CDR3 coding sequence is TGTGCCAGCGACCTCCGGGGGGGCACAGATACGCAGTATTTT. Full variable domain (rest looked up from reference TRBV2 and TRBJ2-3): EPEVTQTPSHQVTQMGQEVILRCVPISNHLYFYWYRQILGQKVEFLVSFYNNEISEKSEIFDDQFSVERPDGSNFTLKIRSTKLEDSAMYFCASDLRGGTDTQYFGPGTRLTVL.

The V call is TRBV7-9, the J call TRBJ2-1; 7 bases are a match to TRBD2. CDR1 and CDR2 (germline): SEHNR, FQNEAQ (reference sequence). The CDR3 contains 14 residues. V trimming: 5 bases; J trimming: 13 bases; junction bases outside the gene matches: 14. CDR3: CASSRGPSGAQQFF. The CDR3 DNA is TGTGCCAGCAGCCGAGGCCCAAGCGGGGCTCAACAGTTCTTC. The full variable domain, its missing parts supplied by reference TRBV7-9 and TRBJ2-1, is DTGVSQNPRHKITKRGQNVTFRCDPISEHNRLYWYRQTLGQGPEFLTYFQNEAQLEKSRLLSDRFSAERPKGSFSTLEIQRTEQGDSAMYLCASSRGPSGAQQFFGPGTRLTVL.

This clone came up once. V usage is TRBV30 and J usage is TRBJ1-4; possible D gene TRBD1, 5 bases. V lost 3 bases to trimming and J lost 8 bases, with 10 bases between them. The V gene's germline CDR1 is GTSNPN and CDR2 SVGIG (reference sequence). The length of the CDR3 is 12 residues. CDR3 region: CAWSQGGEKLFF. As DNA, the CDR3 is TGTGCCTGGAGCCAGGGAGGCGAAAAACTGTTTTTT.

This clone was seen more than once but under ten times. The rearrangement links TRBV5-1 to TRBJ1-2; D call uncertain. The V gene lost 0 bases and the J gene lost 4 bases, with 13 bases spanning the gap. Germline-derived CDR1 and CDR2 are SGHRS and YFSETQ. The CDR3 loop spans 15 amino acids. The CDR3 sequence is CASSLGSRDPYGYTF. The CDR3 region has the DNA TGCGCCAGCAGCTTGGGCTCCCGGGATCCCTATGGCTACACCTTC.

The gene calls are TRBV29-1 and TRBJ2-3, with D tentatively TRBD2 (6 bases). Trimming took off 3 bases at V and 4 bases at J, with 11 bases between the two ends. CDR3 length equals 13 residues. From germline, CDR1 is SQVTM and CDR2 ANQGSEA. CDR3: CSVELWGADTQYF. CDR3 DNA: TGCAGCGTTGAGTTGTGGGGGGCAGATACGCAGTATTTT.

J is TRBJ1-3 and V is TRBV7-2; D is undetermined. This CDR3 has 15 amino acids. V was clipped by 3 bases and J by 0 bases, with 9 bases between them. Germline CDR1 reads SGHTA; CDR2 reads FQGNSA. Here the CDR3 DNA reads TGTGCCAGCAGCTTCGCAGGAAGCTCTGGAAACACCATATATTTT. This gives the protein CASSFAGSSGNTIYF.

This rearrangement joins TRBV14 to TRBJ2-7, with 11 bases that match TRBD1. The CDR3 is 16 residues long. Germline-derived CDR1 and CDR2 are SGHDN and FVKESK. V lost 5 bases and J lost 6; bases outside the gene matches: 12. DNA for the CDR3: TGTGCCAGCAGCTACTATTCCGGGACAGGGGGACTCGAGCAGTACTTC. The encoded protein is CASSYYSGTGGLEQYF.

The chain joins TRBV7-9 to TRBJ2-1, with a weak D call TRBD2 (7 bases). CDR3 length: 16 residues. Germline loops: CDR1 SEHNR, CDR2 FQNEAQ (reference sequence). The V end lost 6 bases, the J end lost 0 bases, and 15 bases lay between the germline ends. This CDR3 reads CASRGGAGLSYNEQFF. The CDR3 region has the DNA TGTGCCAGCAGAGGGGGAGCGGGGCTCTCCTACAATGAGCAGTTCTTC.

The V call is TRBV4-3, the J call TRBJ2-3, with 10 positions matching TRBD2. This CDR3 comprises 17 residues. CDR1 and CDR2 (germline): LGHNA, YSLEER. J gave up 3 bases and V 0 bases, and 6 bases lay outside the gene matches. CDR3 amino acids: CASSQEVAGGGTDTQYF. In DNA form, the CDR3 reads TGCGCCAGCAGCCAAGAGGTAGCGGGGGGAGGAACAGATACGCAGTATTTT.